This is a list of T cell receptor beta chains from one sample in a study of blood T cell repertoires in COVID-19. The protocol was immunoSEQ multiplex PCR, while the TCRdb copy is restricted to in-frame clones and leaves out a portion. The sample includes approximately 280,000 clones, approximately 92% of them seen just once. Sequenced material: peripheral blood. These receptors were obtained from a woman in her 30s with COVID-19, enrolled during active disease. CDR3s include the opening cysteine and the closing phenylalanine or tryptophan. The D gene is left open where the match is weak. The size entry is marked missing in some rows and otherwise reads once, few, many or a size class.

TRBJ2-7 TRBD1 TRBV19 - CASSDRDRASYEQYF TGTGCCAGTAGTGACCGGGACAGGGCGTCGTACGAGCAGTACTTC
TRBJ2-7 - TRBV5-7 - CASSLIQGIHEQYF TGTGCCAGCAGCTTGATACAGGGTATACACGAGCAGTACTTC
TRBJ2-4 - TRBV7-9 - CASSLSSNIQYF TGTGCCAGCAGCTTATCTTCAAACATTCAGTACTTC
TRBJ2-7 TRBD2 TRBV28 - CASSFGGGGGYEQYF TGTGCCAGCAGTTTCGGGGGGGGCGGTGGTTACGAGCAGTACTTC
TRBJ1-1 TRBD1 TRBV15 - CATSRGPGTGGFVNTEAFF TGTGCCACCAGCAGAGGCCCGGGGACAGGGGGCTTTGTGAACACTGAAGCTTTCTTT
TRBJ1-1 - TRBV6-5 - CASSLHAGPTEAFF TGTGCCAGCAGTCTACACGCGGGTCCCACTGAAGCTTTCTTT
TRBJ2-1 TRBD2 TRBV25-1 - CASSEYWPSGSPYNEQFF TGTGCCAGCAGTGAATATTGGCCTAGCGGGAGTCCCTACAATGAGCAGTTCTTC
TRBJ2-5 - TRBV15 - CATSRRTEQETQYF TGTGCCACCAGCAGAAGGACTGAGCAAGAGACCCAGTACTTC
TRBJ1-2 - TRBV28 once CACNGQPNYGYTF TGTGCGTGTAACGGACAGCCTAACTATGGCTACACCTTC
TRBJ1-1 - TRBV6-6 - CASSRNTEAFF TGTGCCAGCAGCCGTAACACTGAAGCTTTCTTT
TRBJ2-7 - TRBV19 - CASSMFRGSYEQYF TGTGCCAGTAGTATGTTTAGGGGATCCTACGAGCAGTACTTC
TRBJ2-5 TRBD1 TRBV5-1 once CATCETGALETQYF TGCGCCACGTGCGAGACAGGGGCGCTGGAGACCCAGTACTTC
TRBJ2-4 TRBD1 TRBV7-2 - CASSLQGVLAKNIQYF TGTGCCAGCAGCTTGCAGGGGGTCCTAGCCAAAAACATTCAGTACTTC
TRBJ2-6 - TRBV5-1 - CASSLAGTPGANVLTF TGCGCCAGCAGCTTGGCCGGGACTCCCGGGGCCAACGTCCTGACTTTC
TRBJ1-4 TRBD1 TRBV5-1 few CASSRGGYSLQKLFF TGCGCCAGCAGCCGAGGGGGCTACTCGTTGCAAAAACTGTTTTTT
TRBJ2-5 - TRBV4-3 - CASSQESWAEETQYF TGCGCCAGCAGCCAAGAATCTTGGGCAGAAGAGACCCAGTACTTC
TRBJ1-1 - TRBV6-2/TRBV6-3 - CASSYDLDMNTEAFF TGTGCCAGCAGTTACGATTTGGACATGAACACTGAAGCTTTCTTT
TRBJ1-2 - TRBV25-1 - CASSDQVNYGYTF TGTGCCAGCAGTGACCAGGTTAACTATGGCTACACCTTC
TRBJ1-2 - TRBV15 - CATSRDRSGNYGYTF TGTGCCACCAGCAGAGATCGCTCAGGCAACTATGGCTACACCTTC
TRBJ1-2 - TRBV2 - CASTRNSGRYTF TGTGCCAGCACTCGAAACTCAGGGCGCTACACCTTC
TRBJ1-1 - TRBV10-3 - CAISATVMNTEAFF TGTGCCATCAGTGCGACAGTCATGAACACTGAAGCTTTCTTT
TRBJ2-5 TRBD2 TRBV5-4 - CASSPERLAGVETQYF TGTGCCAGCAGCCCAGAGCGGCTAGCGGGAGTGGAGACCCAGTACTTC
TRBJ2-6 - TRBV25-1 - CASSESRASGANVLTF TGTGCCAGCAGTGAATCTAGAGCTTCTGGGGCCAACGTCCTGACTTTC
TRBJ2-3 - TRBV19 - CATKGSDFSTDTQYF TGTGCCACCAAAGGGAGCGACTTTAGCACAGATACGCAGTATTTT
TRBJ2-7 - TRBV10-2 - CASKSKRAGAFINYEQYF TGCGCCAGCAAATCGAAAAGGGCAGGGGCGTTCATCAACTACGAGCAGTACTTC
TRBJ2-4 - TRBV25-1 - CASSGHAGIQYF TGTGCCAGCAGTGGCCACGCGGGCATTCAGTACTTC
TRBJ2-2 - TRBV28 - CASSFRKLVMGTGELFF TGTGCCAGCAGTTTCCGGAAACTAGTCATGGGGACCGGGGAGCTGTTTTTT
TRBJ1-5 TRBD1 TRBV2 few CASAGTGPNQPQHF TGTGCCAGCGCCGGGACAGGACCTAATCAGCCCCAGCATTTT
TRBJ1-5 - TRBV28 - CATQGHVEDQPQHF TGTGCCACCCAGGGTCATGTTGAGGATCAGCCCCAGCATTTT
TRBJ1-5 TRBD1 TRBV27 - CASSLLQGAQPQHF TGTGCCAGCAGTTTACTTCAGGGGGCCCAGCCCCAGCATTTT
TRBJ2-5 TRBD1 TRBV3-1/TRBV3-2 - CASSPRDRGETQYF TGTGCCAGCAGCCCCAGGGACAGGGGGGAGACCCAGTACTTC
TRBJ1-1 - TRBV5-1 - CASSLVGDHEAFF TGCGCCAGCAGCTTGGTCGGGGATCACGAAGCTTTCTTT
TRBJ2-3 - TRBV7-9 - CASSFYRTGKPSTDTQYF TGTGCCAGCAGCTTTTATCGAACAGGGAAGCCCAGCACAGATACGCAGTATTTT
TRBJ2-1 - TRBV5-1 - CASSFHTGSYNEQFF TGCGCCAGCAGCTTCCATACAGGGTCCTACAATGAGCAGTTCTTC
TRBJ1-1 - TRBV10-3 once CAISEQTEAFF TGTGCCATCAGTGAACAGACTGAAGCTTTCTTT
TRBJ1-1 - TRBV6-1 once CASSYGGRSEAFF TGTGCCAGCAGTTATGGGGGCAGAAGTGAAGCTTTCTTT
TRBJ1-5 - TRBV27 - CASSFNSDSNQPQHF TGTGCCAGCAGTTTCAACAGTGATAGCAATCAGCCCCAGCATTTT
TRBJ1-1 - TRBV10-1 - CASSRGGGGSTEAFF TGCGCCAGCAGTAGGGGAGGGGGTGGGAGTACTGAAGCTTTCTTT
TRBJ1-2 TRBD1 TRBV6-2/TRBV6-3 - CASSYETGAIGYTF TGTGCCAGCAGTTACGAGACAGGGGCCATTGGCTACACCTTC
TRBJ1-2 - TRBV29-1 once CSVAAGYGYTF TGCAGCGTTGCGGCGGGCTATGGCTACACCTTC
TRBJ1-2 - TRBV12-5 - CASATTGPRGYGYTF TGTGCTAGTGCCACTACCGGGCCCAGGGGCTACGGCTACACCTTC
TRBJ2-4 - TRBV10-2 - CASSERGPNIQYF TGCGCCAGCAGTGAAAGGGGTCCGAACATTCAGTACTTC
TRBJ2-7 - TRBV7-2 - CASSLLAQSSYEQYF TGTGCCAGCAGCTTACTAGCGCAGAGCTCCTACGAGCAGTACTTC
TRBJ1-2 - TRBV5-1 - CASSSEARANYGYTF TGCGCCAGCAGCTCCGAGGCCAGAGCTAACTATGGCTACACCTTC
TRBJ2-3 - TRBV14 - CASSQEIAVDTQYF TGTGCCAGCAGCCAAGAGATAGCGGTAGATACGCAGTATTTT
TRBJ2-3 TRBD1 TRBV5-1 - CASSAGTGTDTQYF TGCGCCAGCAGCGCGGGGACAGGGACAGATACGCAGTATTTT
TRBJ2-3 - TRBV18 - CASSQGADTQYF TGTGCCAGCTCACAGGGAGCAGATACGCAGTATTTT
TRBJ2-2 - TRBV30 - CAWRTVRAGELFF TGTGCCTGGAGAACAGTACGCGCCGGGGAGCTGTTTTTT
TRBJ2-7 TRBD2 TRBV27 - CASSLGPGRVYEQYF TGTGCCAGCAGCCTGGGGCCAGGGAGGGTATACGAGCAGTACTTC
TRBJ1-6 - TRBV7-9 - CASSFGANSPLHF TGTGCCAGCAGCTTTGGGGCGAATTCACCCCTCCACTTT
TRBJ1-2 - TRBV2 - CASSINGYGYTF TGTGCCAGCAGTATAAACGGCTATGGCTACACCTTC
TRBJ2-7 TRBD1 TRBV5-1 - CASSFRDRDYEQYF TGCGCCAGCAGCTTCCGCGACAGGGACTACGAGCAGTACTTC